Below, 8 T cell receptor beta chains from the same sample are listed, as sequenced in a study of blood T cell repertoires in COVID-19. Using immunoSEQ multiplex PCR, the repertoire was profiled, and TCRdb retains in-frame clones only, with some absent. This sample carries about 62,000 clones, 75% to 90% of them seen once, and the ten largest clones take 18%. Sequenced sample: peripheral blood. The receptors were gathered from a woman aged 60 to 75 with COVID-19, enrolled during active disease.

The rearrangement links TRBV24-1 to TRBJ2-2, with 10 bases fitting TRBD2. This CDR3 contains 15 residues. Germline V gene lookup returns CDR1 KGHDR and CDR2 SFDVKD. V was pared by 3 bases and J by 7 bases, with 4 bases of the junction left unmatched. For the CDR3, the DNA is TGTGCCACCAGTGATCCTGGACTAGCGGTCGGGGAGCTGTTTTTT. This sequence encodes CATSDPGLAVGELFF.

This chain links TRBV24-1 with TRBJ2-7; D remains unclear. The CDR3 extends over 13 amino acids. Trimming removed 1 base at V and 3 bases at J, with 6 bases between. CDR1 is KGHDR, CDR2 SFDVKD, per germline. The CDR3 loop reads CATSDLTGYEQYF. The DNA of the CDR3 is TGTGCCACCAGTGATTTAACGGGCTACGAGCAGTACTTC.

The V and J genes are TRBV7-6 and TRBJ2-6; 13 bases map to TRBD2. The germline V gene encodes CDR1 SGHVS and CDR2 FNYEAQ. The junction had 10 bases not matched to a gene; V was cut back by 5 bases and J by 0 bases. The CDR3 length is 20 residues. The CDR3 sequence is CASSLPGLAGAHSGANVLTF. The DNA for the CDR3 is TGTGCCAGCAGCCTACCAGGACTAGCGGGAGCCCACTCTGGGGCCAACGTCCTGACTTTC. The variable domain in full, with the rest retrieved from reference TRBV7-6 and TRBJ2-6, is GAGVSQSPRYKVTKRGQDVALRCDPISGHVSLYWYRQALGQGPEFLTYFNYEAQQDKSGLPNDRFSAERPEGSISTLTIQRTEQRDSAMYRCASSLPGLAGAHSGANVLTFGAGSRLTVL.

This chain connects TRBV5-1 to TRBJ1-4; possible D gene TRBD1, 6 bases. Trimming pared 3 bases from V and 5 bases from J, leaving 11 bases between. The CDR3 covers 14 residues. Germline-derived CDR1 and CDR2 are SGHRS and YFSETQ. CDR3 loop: CASSYGQRNEKLFF. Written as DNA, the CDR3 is TGCGCCAGCAGCTATGGACAGAGGAATGAAAAACTGTTTTTT. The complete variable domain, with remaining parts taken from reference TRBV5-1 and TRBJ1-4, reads KAGVTQTPRYLIKTRGQQVTLSCSPISGHRSVSWYQQTPGQGLQFLFEYFSETQRNKGNFPGRFSGRQFSNSRSEMNVSTLELGDSALYLCASSYGQRNEKLFFGSGTQLSVL.

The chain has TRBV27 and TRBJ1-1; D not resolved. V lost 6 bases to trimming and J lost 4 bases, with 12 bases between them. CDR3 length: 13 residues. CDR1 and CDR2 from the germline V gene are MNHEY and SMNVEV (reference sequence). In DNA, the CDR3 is TGTGCCAGCAGCAGGCTCGCCCCCACTGAAGCTTTCTTT. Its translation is CASSRLAPTEAFF.

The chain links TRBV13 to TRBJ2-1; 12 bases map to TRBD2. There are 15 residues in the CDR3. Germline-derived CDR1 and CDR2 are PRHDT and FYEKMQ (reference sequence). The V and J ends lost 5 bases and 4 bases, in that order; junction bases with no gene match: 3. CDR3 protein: CASSPSGRVYNEQFF. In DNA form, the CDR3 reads TGTGCCAGCAGCCCTAGCGGGAGGGTTTACAATGAGCAGTTCTTC. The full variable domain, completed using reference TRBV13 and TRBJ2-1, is AAGVIQSPRHLIKEKRETATLKCYPIPRHDTVYWYQQGPGQDPQFLISFYEKMQSDKGSIPDRFSAQQFSDYHSELNMSSLELGDSALYFCASSPSGRVYNEQFFGPGTRLTVL.

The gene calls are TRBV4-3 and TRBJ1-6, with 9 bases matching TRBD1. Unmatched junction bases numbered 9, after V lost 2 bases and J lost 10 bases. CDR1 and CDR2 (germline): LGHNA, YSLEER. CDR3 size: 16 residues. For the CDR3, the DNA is TGCGCCAGCAGCCAAACCATGGACAGGGGCTTCTCACCCCTCCACTTT. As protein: CASSQTMDRGFSPLHF.

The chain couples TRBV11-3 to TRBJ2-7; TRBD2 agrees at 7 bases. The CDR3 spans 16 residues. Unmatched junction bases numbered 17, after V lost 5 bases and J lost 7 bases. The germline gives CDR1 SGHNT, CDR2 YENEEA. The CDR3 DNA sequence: TGTGCCAGCAGCGAGAGGATGAAGCGGGGACCAATGGAGCAGTACTTC. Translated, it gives CASSERMKRGPMEQYF.